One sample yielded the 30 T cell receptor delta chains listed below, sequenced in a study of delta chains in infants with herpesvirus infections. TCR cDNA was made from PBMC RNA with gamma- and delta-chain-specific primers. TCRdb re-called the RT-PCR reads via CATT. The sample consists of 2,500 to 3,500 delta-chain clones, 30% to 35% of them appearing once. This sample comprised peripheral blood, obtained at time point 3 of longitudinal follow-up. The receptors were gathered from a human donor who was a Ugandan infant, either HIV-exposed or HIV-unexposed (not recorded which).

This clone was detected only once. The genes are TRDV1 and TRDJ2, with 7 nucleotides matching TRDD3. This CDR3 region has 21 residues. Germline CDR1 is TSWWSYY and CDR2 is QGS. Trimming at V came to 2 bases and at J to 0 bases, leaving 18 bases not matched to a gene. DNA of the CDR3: TGTGCTCTTGGGGAAACCTACCTAGCCGGGGGATTGCCCACTTTGACAGCACAACTCTTCTTT. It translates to CALGETYLAGGLPTLTAQLFF.

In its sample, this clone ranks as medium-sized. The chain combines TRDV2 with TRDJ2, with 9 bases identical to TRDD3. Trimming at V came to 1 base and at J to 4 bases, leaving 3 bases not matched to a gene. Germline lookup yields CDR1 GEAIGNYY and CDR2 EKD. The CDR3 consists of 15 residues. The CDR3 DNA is TGTGCCTGTGACACGCTGGGGGATGGGACAGCACAACTCTTCTTT. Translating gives CACDTLGDGTAQLFF.

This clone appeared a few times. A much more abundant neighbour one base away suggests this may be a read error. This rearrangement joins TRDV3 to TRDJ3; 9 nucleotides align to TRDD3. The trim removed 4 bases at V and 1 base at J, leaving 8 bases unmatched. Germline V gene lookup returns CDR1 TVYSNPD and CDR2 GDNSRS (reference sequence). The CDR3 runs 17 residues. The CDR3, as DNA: TGTGCCTGTGACACTACTGGGGGATCCTGGGACACCCGACAGATGTTTTTC. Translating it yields CACDTTGGSWDTRQMFF.

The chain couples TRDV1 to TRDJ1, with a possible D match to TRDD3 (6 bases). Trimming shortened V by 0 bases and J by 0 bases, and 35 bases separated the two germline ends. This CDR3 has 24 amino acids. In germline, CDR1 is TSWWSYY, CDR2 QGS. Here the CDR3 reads CALGELGGLRVGAFARTYTDKLIF. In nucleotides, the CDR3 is TGTGCTCTTGGGGAACTAGGGGGCCTAAGGGTGGGGGCCTTCGCGCGGACTTACACCGATAAACTCATCTTT.

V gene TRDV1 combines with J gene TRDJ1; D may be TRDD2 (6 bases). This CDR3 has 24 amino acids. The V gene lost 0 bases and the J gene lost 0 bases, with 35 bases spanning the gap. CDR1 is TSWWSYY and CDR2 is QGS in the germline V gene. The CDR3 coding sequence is TGTGCTCTTGGGGAACTGGGGCGGCCTTCCCTCAATATGGGGCCCGTACAGTACACCGATAAACTCATCTTT. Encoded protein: CALGELGRPSLNMGPVQYTDKLIF.

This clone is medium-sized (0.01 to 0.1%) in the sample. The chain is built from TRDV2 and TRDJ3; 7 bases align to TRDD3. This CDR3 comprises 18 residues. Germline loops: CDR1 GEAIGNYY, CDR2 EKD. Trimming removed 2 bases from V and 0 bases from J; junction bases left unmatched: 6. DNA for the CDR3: TGTGCCTGTGACAGTACTGGGGACCGCTCCTGGGACACCCGACAGATGTTTTTC. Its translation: CACDSTGDRSWDTRQMFF.

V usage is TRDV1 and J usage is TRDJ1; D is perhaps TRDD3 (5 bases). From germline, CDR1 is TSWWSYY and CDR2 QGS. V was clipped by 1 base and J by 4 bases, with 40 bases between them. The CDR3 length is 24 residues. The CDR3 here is CALGEPAVHRQRCRGLRGYDKLIF. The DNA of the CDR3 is TGTGCTCTTGGGGAACCAGCCGTGCATCGTCAGAGATGCAGGGGACTTCGAGGATACGATAAACTCATCTTT.

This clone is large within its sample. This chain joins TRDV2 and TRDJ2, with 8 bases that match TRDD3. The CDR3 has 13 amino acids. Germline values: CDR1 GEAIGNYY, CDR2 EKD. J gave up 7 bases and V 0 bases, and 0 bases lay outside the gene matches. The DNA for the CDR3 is TGTGCCTGTGACACCTGGGGGATAGCACAACTCTTCTTT. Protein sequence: CACDTWGIAQLFF.

CDR3 amino acids: CACDTWGDTSSSWDTRQMFF. CDR3 sequence (DNA): TGTGCCTGTGACACCTGGGGGGATACGTCAAGCTCCTGGGACACCCGACAGATGTTTTTC. The V call is TRDV2, the J call TRDJ3; 10 nucleotides match TRDD3. Germline V gives CDR1 GEAIGNYY, CDR2 EKD. This CDR3 is 20 amino acids long. V lost 0 bases, J lost 0 bases, and 7 bases stayed unmatched.

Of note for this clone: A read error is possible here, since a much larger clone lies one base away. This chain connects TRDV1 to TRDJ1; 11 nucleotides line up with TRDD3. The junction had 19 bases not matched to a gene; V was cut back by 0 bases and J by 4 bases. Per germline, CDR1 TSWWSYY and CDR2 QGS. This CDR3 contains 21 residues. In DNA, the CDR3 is TGTGCTCTTGGGGAACTGATTCCTAATAGGTGGGGGATACGCAATCTCGATAAACTCATCTTT. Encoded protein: CALGELIPNRWGIRNLDKLIF.

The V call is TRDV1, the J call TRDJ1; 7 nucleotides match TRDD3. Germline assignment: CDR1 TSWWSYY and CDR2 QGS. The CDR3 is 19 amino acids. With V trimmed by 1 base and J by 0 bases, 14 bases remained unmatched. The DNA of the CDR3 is TGTGCTCTTGGGGAACAGGGCTCCCGGGGCGGGATACACACCGATAAACTCATCTTT. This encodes CALGEQGSRGGIHTDKLIF.

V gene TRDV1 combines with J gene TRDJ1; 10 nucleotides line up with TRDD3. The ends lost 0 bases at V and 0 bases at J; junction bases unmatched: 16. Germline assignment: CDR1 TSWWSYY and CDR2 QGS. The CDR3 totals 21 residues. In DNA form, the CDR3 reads TGTGCTCTTGGGGAACTAGAGGAACCGGGGGATACGGGGTTGTACACCGATAAACTCATCTTT. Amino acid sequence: CALGELEEPGDTGLYTDKLIF.

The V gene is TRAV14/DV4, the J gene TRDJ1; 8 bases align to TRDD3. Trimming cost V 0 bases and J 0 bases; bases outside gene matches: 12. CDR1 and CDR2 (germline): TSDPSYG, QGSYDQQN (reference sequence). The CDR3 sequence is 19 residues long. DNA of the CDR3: TGTGCAATGAGAGAGGGCCGATCCTCGGGATACGCGAACACCGATAAACTCATCTTT. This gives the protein CAMREGRSSGYANTDKLIF.

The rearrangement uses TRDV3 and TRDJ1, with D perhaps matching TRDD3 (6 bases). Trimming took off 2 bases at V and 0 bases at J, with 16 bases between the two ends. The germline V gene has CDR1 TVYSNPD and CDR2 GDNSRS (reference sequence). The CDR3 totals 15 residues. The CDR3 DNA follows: TGTGCCTTTGGTACGTACTGGGAGGACACCGATAAACTCATCTTT. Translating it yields CAFGTYWEDTDKLIF.

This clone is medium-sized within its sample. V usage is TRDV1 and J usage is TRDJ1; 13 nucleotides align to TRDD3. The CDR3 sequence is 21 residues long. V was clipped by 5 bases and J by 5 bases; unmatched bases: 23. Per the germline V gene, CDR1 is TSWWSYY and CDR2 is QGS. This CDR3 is CALGSPSYITYWGIRADKLIF. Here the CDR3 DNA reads TGTGCTCTTGGGTCACCTTCCTACATAACCTACTGGGGGATACGGGCGGATAAACTCATCTTT.

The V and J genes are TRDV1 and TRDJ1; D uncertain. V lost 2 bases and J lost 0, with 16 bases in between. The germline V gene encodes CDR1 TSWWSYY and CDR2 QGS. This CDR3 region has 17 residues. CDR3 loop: CALGEITAQRHTDKLIF. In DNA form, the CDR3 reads TGTGCTCTTGGGGAAATAACCGCCCAGCGACACACCGATAAACTCATCTTT.

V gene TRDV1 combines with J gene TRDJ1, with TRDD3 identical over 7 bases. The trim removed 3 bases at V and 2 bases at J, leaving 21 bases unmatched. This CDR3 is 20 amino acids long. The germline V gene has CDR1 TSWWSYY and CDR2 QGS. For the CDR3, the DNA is TGTGCTCTTGGGGATTCAAGCGTTCCATACGTAGTACTGGGGACCGATAAACTCATCTTT. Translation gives CALGDSSVPYVVLGTDKLIF.

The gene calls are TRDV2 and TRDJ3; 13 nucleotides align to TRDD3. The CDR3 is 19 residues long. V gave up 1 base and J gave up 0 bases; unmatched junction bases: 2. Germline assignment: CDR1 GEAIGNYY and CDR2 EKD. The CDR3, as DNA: TGTGCCTGTGACACTACTGGGGGATACGGCTCCTGGGACACCCGACAGATGTTTTTC. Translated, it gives CACDTTGGYGSWDTRQMFF.

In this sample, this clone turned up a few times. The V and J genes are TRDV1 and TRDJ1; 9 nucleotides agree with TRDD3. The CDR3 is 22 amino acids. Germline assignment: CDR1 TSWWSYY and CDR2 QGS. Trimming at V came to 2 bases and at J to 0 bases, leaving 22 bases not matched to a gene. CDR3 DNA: TGTGCTCTTGGGGAATTTGAGGGATATCCTCCTGGGGGATCCACGTACACCGATAAACTCATCTTT. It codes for CALGEFEGYPPGGSTYTDKLIF.

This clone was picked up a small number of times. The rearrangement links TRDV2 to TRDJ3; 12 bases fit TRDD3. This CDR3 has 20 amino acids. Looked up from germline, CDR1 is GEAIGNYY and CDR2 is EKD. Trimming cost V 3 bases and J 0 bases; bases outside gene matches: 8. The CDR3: CACDPTGGYPSSWDTRQMFF. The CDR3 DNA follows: TGTGCCTGTGACCCTACTGGGGGATACCCAAGCTCCTGGGACACCCGACAGATGTTTTTC.

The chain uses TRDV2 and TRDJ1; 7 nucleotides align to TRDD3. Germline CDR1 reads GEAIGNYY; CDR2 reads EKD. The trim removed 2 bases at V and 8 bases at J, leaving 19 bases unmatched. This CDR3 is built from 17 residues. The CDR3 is CACDKMGERWNALKLIF. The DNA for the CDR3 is TGTGCCTGTGACAAAATGGGGGAGCGCTGGAACGCGCTCAAACTCATCTTT.

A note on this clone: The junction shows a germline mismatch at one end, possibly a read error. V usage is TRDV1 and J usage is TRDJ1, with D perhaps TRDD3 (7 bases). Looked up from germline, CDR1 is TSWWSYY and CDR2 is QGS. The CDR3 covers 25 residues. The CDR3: CALEELAIWYSYRYWGANYTDKLIF. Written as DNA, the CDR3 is TGTGCTCTTGAGGAACTAGCAATTTGGTACTCCTACCGATACTGGGGTGCCAACTACACCGATAAACTCATCTTT.

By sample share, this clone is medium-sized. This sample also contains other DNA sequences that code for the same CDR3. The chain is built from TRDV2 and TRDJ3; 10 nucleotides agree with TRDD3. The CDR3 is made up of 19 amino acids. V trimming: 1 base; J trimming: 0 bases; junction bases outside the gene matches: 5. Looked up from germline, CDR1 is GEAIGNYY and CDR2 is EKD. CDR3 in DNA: TGTGCCTGTGACACTGGGGGATACCTCAGCTCCTGGGACACCCGACAGATGTTTTTC. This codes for CACDTGGYLSSWDTRQMFF.

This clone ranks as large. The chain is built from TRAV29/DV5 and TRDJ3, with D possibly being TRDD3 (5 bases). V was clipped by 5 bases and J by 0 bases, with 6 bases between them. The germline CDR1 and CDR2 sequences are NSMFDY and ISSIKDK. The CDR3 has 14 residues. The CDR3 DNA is TGTGCAGCGGGGAGCTCCTGGGACACCCGACAGATGTTTTTC. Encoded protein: CAAGSSWDTRQMFF.

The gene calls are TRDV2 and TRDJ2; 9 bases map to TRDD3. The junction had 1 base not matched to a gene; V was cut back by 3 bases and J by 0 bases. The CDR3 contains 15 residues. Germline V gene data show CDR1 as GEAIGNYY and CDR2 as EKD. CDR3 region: CACDWGIALTAQLFF. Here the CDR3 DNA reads TGTGCCTGTGACTGGGGGATAGCTTTGACAGCACAACTCTTCTTT.

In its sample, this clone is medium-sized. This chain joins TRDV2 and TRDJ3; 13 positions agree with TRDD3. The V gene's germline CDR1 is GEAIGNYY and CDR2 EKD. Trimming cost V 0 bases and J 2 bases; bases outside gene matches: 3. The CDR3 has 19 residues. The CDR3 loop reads CACDTVLGDTAWDTRQMFF. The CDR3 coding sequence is TGTGCCTGTGACACCGTACTGGGGGATACGGCCTGGGACACCCGACAGATGTTTTTC.

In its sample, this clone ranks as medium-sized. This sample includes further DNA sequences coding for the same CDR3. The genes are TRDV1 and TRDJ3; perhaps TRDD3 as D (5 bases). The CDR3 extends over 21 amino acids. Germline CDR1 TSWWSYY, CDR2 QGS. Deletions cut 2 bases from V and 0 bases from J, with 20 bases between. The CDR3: CALGEGYEGTQPSWDTRQMFF. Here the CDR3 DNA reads TGTGCTCTTGGGGAAGGCTACGAGGGGACCCAACCCTCCTGGGACACCCGACAGATGTTTTTC.

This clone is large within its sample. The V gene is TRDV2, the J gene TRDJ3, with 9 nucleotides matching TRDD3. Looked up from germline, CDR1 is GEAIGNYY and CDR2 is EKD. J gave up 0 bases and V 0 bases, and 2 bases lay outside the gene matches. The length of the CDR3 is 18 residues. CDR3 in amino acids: CACDTILGDSWDTRQMFF. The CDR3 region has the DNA TGTGCCTGTGACACCATACTGGGGGACTCCTGGGACACCCGACAGATGTTTTTC.

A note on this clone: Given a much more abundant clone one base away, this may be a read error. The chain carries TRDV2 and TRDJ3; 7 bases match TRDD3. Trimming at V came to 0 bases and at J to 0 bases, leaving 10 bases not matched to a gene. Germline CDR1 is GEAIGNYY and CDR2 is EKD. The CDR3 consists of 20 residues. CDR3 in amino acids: CACDTDGGYASSWDTRQMFF. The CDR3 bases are TGTGCCTGTGACACCGACGGCGGATACGCAAGCTCCTGGGACACCCGACAGATGTTTTTC.

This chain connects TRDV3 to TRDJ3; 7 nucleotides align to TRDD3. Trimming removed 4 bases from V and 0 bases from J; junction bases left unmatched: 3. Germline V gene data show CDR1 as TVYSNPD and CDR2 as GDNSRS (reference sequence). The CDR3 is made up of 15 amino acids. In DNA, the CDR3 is TGTGCCTACTGGGGCCGCTCCTGGGACACCCGACAGATGTTTTTC. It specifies CAYWGRSWDTRQMFF.